One sample yielded the 12 T cell receptor beta chains listed below, sequenced in a study of read filtering for tumor transcriptome and immune sequencing (TCRdb year 2020). TCRdb names Illumina HiSeq 4000 as the instrument used. The Immunoverse kit was used to build TCR libraries from around 420 ng RNA, with molecular barcoded adaptors covering alpha/delta and beta/gamma chains. TCRdb handled the public reads itself, with Q25 trimming in fastp and clone calling in MiXCR, and kept productive beta chains. Rows matching on CDR3 protein sequence are summarized as one entry with the most common DNA and genes. The sample data list tens of thousands of distinct CDR3 sequences, and roughly 21% of these were observed just once. The ten largest clonotypes hold over 9.5% of the sample. The sequencing sample was made of a population of CD138-negative cells sorted from bone marrow. The sample's cell subset or site label is to be understood as: bone marrow mononuclear cells depleted of CD138+ plasma/myeloma cells by negative magnetic selection. These receptors were taken from a donor at least 40 years old with multiple myeloma.

This clonotype was seen at least ten times. The chain carries TRBV30 and TRBJ1-1; 7 bases map to TRBD1. Germline assignment: CDR1 GTSNPN and CDR2 SVGIG (reference sequence). After removal of 5 bases from V and 1 base from J, the junction contained 4 bases not matched to a gene. CDR3 length equals 13 residues. The CDR3 here is CAWARQGNTEAFF. In DNA, the CDR3 is TGTGCCTGGGCCCGACAGGGGAACACTGAAGCTTTCTTT. Filled out from reference TRBV30 and TRBJ1-1, the complete variable domain reads SQTIHQWPATLVQPVGSPLSLECTVEGTSNPNLYWYRQAAGRGLQLLFYSVGIGQISSEVPQNLSASRPQDRQFILSSKKLLLSDSGFYLCAWARQGNTEAFFGQGTRLTVV.

This clonotype appeared a few times. The CDR3 spells CSARDPGSSLQPQHF. DNA of the CDR3: TGCAGTGCTAGAGATCCAGGGAGTAGTCTTCAGCCCCAGCATTTT. The J gene is TRBJ1-5, the V gene TRBV20-1; tentatively, D is TRBD1 (5 bases). The CDR3 spans 15 residues. Germline CDR1 DFQATT, CDR2 SNEGSKA (reference sequence). V shed 0 bases and J shed 6 bases, with 15 bases lying between them.

In its sample, this clonotype was seen many times. The J gene is TRBJ2-3, the V gene TRBV5-1; 11 bases map to TRBD2. CDR3 size: 15 residues. Germline CDR1 is SGHRS and CDR2 is YFSETQ. Trimming at V came to 5 bases and at J to 4 bases, leaving 6 bases not matched to a gene. CDR3 region: CASRTSGERADTQYF. The CDR3 DNA follows: TGCGCCAGCAGGACTAGCGGGGAAAGGGCAGATACGCAGTATTTT. The full variable domain, completed using reference TRBV5-1 and TRBJ2-3, is KAGVTQTPRYLIKTRGQQVTLSCSPISGHRSVSWYQQTPGQGLQFLFEYFSETQRNKGNFPGRFSGRQFSNSRSEMNVSTLELGDSALYLCASRTSGERADTQYFGPGTRLTVL.

The chain combines TRBV2 with TRBJ1-1, with D possibly TRBD1 on 5 matching bases. The V and J ends lost 9 bases and 4 bases respectively, with 18 bases between them. The germline CDR1 and CDR2 sequences are SNHLY and FYNNEI. The CDR3 consists of 14 residues. CDR3 nucleotides: TGTGCCAGTAACACCCGGGACGGCAGCACTGAAGCTTTCTTT. Encoded protein: CASNTRDGSTEAFF.

With respect to this clonotype: A much larger clone differs by one base, so this may be a read error. The chain couples TRBV12-2 to TRBJ1-1. TRBV12-2 is given as a pseudogene. This CDR3 has 14 amino acids. The CDR3 sequence: CASRSQIKNAEAFF. The DNA of the CDR3 is TGTGCAAGTCGCTCCCAGATAAAGAACGCTGAAGCTTTCTTT.

The genes are TRBV13 and TRBJ2-5, with D uncertain. Trimming cost V 6 bases and J 4 bases, with 15 bases left between them. Germline V gene lookup returns CDR1 PRHDT and CDR2 FYEKMQ (reference sequence). The CDR3 length is 14 residues. In DNA, the CDR3 is TGTGCCAGCAGGCAGATCCGGGCTGGAGAGACCCAGTACTTC. It translates to CASRQIRAGETQYF.

About this clonotype: A much larger clone is a single base away; this may be a read error. The CDR3 ends on some other residue instead of the conserved phenylalanine or tryptophan, so this is likely a read error. This chain joins TRBV28 and TRBJ1-1; maybe TRBD1 (5 bases). Germline assignment: CDR1 MDHEN and CDR2 SYDVKM. With 8 bases removed from V and 8 bases from J, the gap between germline ends came to 15 bases. The CDR3 is 12 residues long. DNA of the CDR3: TGTGCCAGCCAAGTGGAGGGGTACGAAGCTTTCCTT. Protein product: CASQVEGYEAFL.

This clonotype was seen at least ten times. The rearrangement links TRBV7-9 to TRBJ2-1; TRBD2 aligns across 10 bases. There are 16 residues in the CDR3. Looked up from germline, CDR1 is SEHNR and CDR2 is FQNEAQ (reference sequence). The trim removed 4 bases at V and 4 bases at J, leaving 7 bases unmatched. The CDR3 DNA sequence: TGTGCCAGCAGCTCCATACTAGCGGGGCTTTACAATGAGCAGTTCTTC. Translation: CASSSILAGLYNEQFF.

The table lists this clonotype with a few counts. V and J are TRBV2 and TRBJ1-5, with 10 bases aligning to TRBD1. J was trimmed by 4 bases and V by 7 bases; bases with no gene match: 4. Germline CDR1 and CDR2: SNHLY and FYNNEI. This CDR3 comprises 14 residues. The CDR3 nucleotides are TGTGCCAGCACTCCGGGACAGGGGAATCAGCCCCAGCATTTT. Translation: CASTPGQGNQPQHF.

This clonotype was seen many times. The CDR3 DNA follows: TGTGCCAGCAGCGTTTTCCCGGAGACCCAGTACTTC. Protein product: CASSVFPETQYF. V usage is TRBV11-2 and J usage is TRBJ2-5, with unresolved D. The CDR3 sequence is 12 residues long. Germline CDR1 and CDR2: SGHAT and FQNNGV. Trimming took off 5 bases at V and 5 bases at J, with 9 bases between the two ends.

V gene TRBV6-5 combines with J gene TRBJ2-4; D is uncertain. The V end lost 3 bases, the J end lost 7 bases, and 10 bases lay between the germline ends. Germline V gives CDR1 MNHEY, CDR2 SVGAGI. This CDR3 has 13 amino acids. The CDR3 sequence: CASSYKPQNIQYF. In DNA form, the CDR3 reads TGTGCCAGCAGTTATAAGCCTCAGAACATTCAGTACTTC.

This clonotype has a handful of counts. The chain has TRBV29-1 and TRBJ2-1, with 8 bases lining up with TRBD1. Germline loops: CDR1 SQVTM, CDR2 ANQGSEA. V lost 4 bases to trimming and J lost 7 bases; unmatched junction nucleotides: 6. CDR3 length: 13 amino acids. CDR3 DNA: TGCAGCGTTGGGACAGGGCGAATTAATGAGCAGTTCTTC. Its translation is CSVGTGRINEQFF.